The present T cell receptor (beta chain) was sequenced within a study of massively parallel sequencing of T cell beta chains (dated 2009 in TCRdb). Context from the whole study: Using 5'-RACE, Illumina short-read sequencing and a dedicated short-read assembly strategy, the study profiled the diversity of human TCR beta CDR3 in peripheral blood.

Reading from cysteine to phenylalanine, the CDR3 counts 15 amino acids. CDR3 DNA only is kept here, 45 bases in frame from base 1. Looking up the germline V gene yields CDR1 SGHDN and CDR2 FVKESK. V ends up 3 bases short and J 4 bases short, with an unmatched junction base count of 5. General conclusions and limits of the study: CDR3 beta length ranged from 21 to 81 nucleotides, peaking at 45 nucleotides. In subsampling, clonotype counts increased linearly with read number, which indicated that sequencing depth was far from saturation. Most clonotypes (about 65% of the roughly 30,000) were supported by a single sequence read, which could in principle inflate apparent diversity. Only roughly 23,000 (about 67%) of the clonotypes could be assigned a unique TRBV gene. TRBV usage was found to range from 0.01% for TRBV17 to just under 25% for TRBV20-1, and TRBJ usage was found to range from less than 2% for TRBJ2-6 to 17.2% for TRBJ2-1. The reported gene usage frequencies may have been skewed by preferential PCR amplification of some TRBV and TRBJ sequences. Across the 30,000 to 40,000 distinct clonotypes, single-copy clonotypes accounted for roughly two thirds of clonotypes yet represented only about 18% of assemblies. Since the RNA was pooled from many donors, the results capture clonotype abundance averaged across the population rather than the repertoire of any individual.

Sequencing was carried out with an Illumina Genome Analyzer II. After two rounds of nested PCR using TRBC1/TRBC2-specific primers, a RACE product of roughly 520 bp was obtained and then gel-purified. First-strand cDNA was made with a TRBC-specific primer plus a template-switching oligonucleotide, which provided a 5' anchor for RACE. Because the RACE amplicon was too long for direct short-read sequencing, the RACE amplicon was concatemerized by ligation and sheared by sonication. PAGE was used to isolate a size fraction of 100 to 300 bp, and that fraction then underwent shotgun sequencing on the Illumina platform. In separate runs on an Illumina GAII, sequencing yielded 18.8 million 36-nt reads and 21.7 million 50-nt single-end reads. Under the source paper's analysis protocol: Assembly of the pooled 40,582,229 reads was performed with iSSAKE using parameters -m 15, -o 2 and -r 0.7. Reads that aligned to the ends of Ensembl TRBV gene predictions and carried unmatched junctional bases were used to seed de novo CDR3 beta assemblies. Clonotype abundance was estimated from the number of matching assembled contigs rather than from raw read depth. Of the assembled clonotypes, around 2,000 (approximately 6%) had in-frame stop codons and were removed, leaving about 34,000 productive clonotypes. Of the approximately 290 unique TCR sequences obtained by Sanger sequencing of cloned RACE products, 65% to 70% were also present in the Illumina assembly. TCRdb passed the public sequencing reads through fastp at Q25 and MiXCR, retaining productive beta sequences. Rows with a matching CDR3 protein are joined into one entry that keeps the most common DNA and genes. TCRdb, not the original authors, processed these V and J calls. In this sample the table shows under 5,000 distinct CDR3 sequences, 38% of which occur a single time. The biggest ten clones account for roughly 2.9% of the sample.

About this clonotype: Which antigen it targets is not known. Per-base quality was not reported, and no clone a single base away is much larger than it.

All donors in the pool were aged about 18 to 45 years, and the pool included 300 to 400 males and over 150 females. From approximately 160 liters of pooled peripheral blood, peripheral leukocyte polyA+ RNA was isolated. For starting material, the researchers used a commercial mRNA preparation made from normal human peripheral blood leukocytes pooled across several hundred individuals. The sequence links TRBV14 to TRBJ2-1, with TRBD2 matching 8 junction bases. Sequenced: commercial RNA from peripheral blood pooled from many donors. The sequence was collected from a pool of human donors in good health; the sample was commercial RNA pooled from many donors. The DNA sequence follows: TGTGCCAGCAGCCATAAGCGGGAGTCGTACAATGAGCAGTTCTTC. This codes for CASSHKRESYNEQFF.